A single sample is the source of the 9 T cell receptor beta chains below, sequenced in a study of OX40 agonist ivuxolimab in advanced cancers. Libraries were prepared by immunoSEQ multiplex PCR; TCRdb keeps only in-frame clonotypes and omits some of them. The sample has about 33,000 clones, approximately 89% seen once. The sequencing used CD4+ or CD8+ T cells sorted from blood, collected in a trial of the OX40 agonist ivuxolimab. The receptors were gathered from an adult with an advanced solid tumor such as melanoma, head and neck, liver or kidney cancer.

The V gene is TRBV6-5, the J gene TRBJ2-7, with TRBD1 identical over 8 bases. The CDR3 extends over 13 amino acids. V lost 2 bases and J lost 4; bases outside the gene matches: 1. Germline CDR1 reads MNHEY; CDR2 reads SVGAGI. The DNA for the CDR3 is TGTGCCAGCAGTTACAGACAGGGGTACGAGCAGTACTTC. Residues: CASSYRQGYEQYF.

This clone was observed once. The chain uses TRBV6-1 and TRBJ2-7; D possibly corresponds to TRBD1 (6 bases). Deletions cut 6 bases from V and 11 bases from J, with 14 bases between. The CDR3 totals 11 residues. CDR1 and CDR2 (germline): MNHNS, SASEGT. The CDR3 DNA reads TGTGCCAGCAGCCTACAGGGTTTCAAGTACTTC. As protein: CASSLQGFKYF.

The rearrangement uses TRBV7-3 and TRBJ1-2, with D unclear. Germline values: CDR1 SGHTA, CDR2 FQGTGA. This CDR3 is built from 13 residues. With 5 bases removed from V and 7 bases from J, the gap between germline ends came to 14 bases. The CDR3 DNA follows: TGTGCCAGCAGCCCCGGTCCGGAGGGTGGCTACACCTTC. Translating gives CASSPGPEGGYTF.

V gene TRBV2 combines with J gene TRBJ1-2, with 8 bases matching TRBD1. The CDR3 contains 18 residues. Germline V gene lookup returns CDR1 SNHLY and CDR2 FYNNEI. V lost 6 bases to trimming and J lost 1 base; unmatched junction nucleotides: 16. The CDR3 coding sequence is TGTGCCAGCAGCGCGGACAGGGATTTTCGGACTTTTAACTATGGCTACACCTTC. It codes for CASSADRDFRTFNYGYTF.

This clone showed up just once. The chain links TRBV5-1 to TRBJ2-3, with 10 bases matching TRBD2. From germline, CDR1 is SGHRS and CDR2 YFSETQ. The CDR3 has 16 residues. V dropped 0 bases and J dropped 1; count of bases not matched to a gene: 2. CDR3 sequence: CASSLALAGGTDTQYF. As DNA, the CDR3 is TGCGCCAGCAGCTTGGCCCTAGCGGGGGGCACAGATACGCAGTATTTT.

This clone was recorded once. The CDR3 loop is CASGQDWGNSNQPQHF. In DNA, the CDR3 is TGTGCTAGTGGTCAAGACTGGGGGAATAGCAATCAGCCCCAGCATTTT. This chain links TRBV12-5 with TRBJ1-5; tentatively, D is TRBD1 (5 bases). Per the germline V gene, CDR1 is LGHNT and CDR2 is FRNRAP. The germline V and J ends were trimmed by 5 bases and 0 bases, with 14 bases remaining between them. The CDR3 sequence is 16 residues long.

The chain employs TRBV6-6 and TRBJ1-3; TRBD1 matches at 7 bases. Germline V gene sequence: CDR1 MNHNY, CDR2 SVGAGI (reference sequence). The CDR3 sequence is 15 residues long. With 2 bases clipped from V and 10 bases from J, the junction kept 11 bases outside the gene matches. The chain's CDR3 is CASSYDVGTEGTIYF. CDR3 nucleotides: TGTGCCAGCAGTTACGACGTTGGGACAGAGGGGACCATATATTTT.

This clone has just one count. V and J are TRBV4-2 and TRBJ2-2; the D is unclear. The germline gives CDR1 LGHNA, CDR2 YNFKEQ. There are 16 residues in the CDR3. Trimming took off 0 bases at V and 0 bases at J, with 8 bases between the two ends. The CDR3 DNA reads TGTGCCAGCAGCCAAGATCAACAGACGAACACCGGGGAGCTGTTTTTT. It specifies CASSQDQQTNTGELFF.

In its sample, this clone was seen a few times. This rearrangement joins TRBV11-2 to TRBJ2-7; 7 nucleotides agree with TRBD1. This CDR3 spans 13 amino acids. V was pared by 3 bases and J by 6 bases, with 5 bases of the junction left unmatched. CDR1 is SGHAT and CDR2 is FQNNGV in the germline V gene. In nucleotides, the CDR3 is TGTGCCAGCAGCTTCAGGGGGTCGAGCGAGCAGTACTTC. Amino acids: CASSFRGSSEQYF.